These 28 T cell receptor beta chains share one sample of origin, sequenced in a study of blood T cell repertoires in COVID-19. Sequencing was performed with immunoSEQ multiplex PCR; in TCRdb, only in-frame clones are kept and a portion is missing. The table has about 83,000 clones, around 84% seen once. The specimen was peripheral blood. All receptors derive from an elderly woman in a cohort sampled during active or convalescent COVID-19.

The table lists this clone with a count of one. The chain uses TRBV5-1 and TRBJ1-4; a weak D match, TRBD1 (5 bases). Germline values: CDR1 SGHRS, CDR2 YFSETQ. The V end lost 4 bases, the J end lost 0 bases, and 10 bases lay between the germline ends. The CDR3 contains 15 residues. DNA of the CDR3: TGCGCCAGCAGCCCCGAAGGGGCAACTAATGAAAAACTGTTTTTT. Protein sequence: CASSPEGATNEKLFF.

This clone was counted once. V usage is TRBV24-1 and J usage is TRBJ1-1, with unresolved D. The CDR3 consists of 13 residues. Per the germline V gene, CDR1 is KGHDR and CDR2 is SFDVKD. V was cut by 6 bases and J by 1 base, with 8 bases left in between. Written as DNA, the CDR3 is TGTGCCACCAGTAGAGGCGGGAACACTGAAGCTTTCTTT. It specifies CATSRGGNTEAFF.

This clone was picked up a small number of times. The V call is TRBV11-2, the J call TRBJ1-1, with a possible D match to TRBD1 (6 bases). CDR1 and CDR2 from the germline V gene are SGHAT and FQNNGV. Between the trimmed V and J ends, which lost 4 bases and 4 bases, there was a span of 16 bases. This CDR3 region has 15 residues. The CDR3 loop reads CASSYQQGAPTEAFF. As DNA, the CDR3 is TGTGCCAGCAGCTATCAACAGGGAGCGCCCACTGAAGCTTTCTTT.

The V gene is TRBV27, the J gene TRBJ1-5, with D perhaps matching TRBD1 (5 bases). The V end was cut by 5 bases, the J end by 1 base, with 9 bases between. The CDR3 length is 14 residues. Germline-derived CDR1 and CDR2 are MNHEY and SMNVEV (reference sequence). The CDR3 region has the DNA TGTGCCAGCAGTCCCCAGGGCAGCAATCAGCCCCAGCATTTT. Protein product: CASSPQGSNQPQHF.

The chain is built from TRBV10-3 and TRBJ1-1, with a weak D call TRBD1 (6 bases). This CDR3 contains 15 residues. V lost 8 bases, J lost 1 base, and 17 bases lay in between. Germline V lookup: CDR1 ENHRY, CDR2 SYGVKD. CDR3 sequence reads: CAIRAPGTKNTEAFF. Written as DNA, the CDR3 is TGTGCCATCCGAGCCCCCGGGACAAAGAACACTGAAGCTTTCTTT.

This chain connects TRBV3-1 (or the pseudogene TRBV3-2) to TRBJ1-2; 7 bases line up with TRBD1. The CDR3 contains 15 residues. V gave up 0 bases and J gave up 7 bases; unmatched junction bases: 8. The V gene's germline CDR1 is LGHDT and CDR2 YNNKEL (reference sequence). CDR3 sequence reads: CASSQDNRGWGGYTF. The CDR3 nucleotides read TGTGCCAGCAGCCAAGATAACAGGGGCTGGGGTGGCTACACCTTC.

This sequence joins TRBV9 and TRBJ1-2; D is perhaps TRBD1 (6 bases). The CDR3 runs 14 residues. Germline CDR1 is SGDLS and CDR2 is YYNGEE. V was shortened by 3 bases and J by 4 bases, with 13 bases between the two germline ends. The CDR3 sequence is CASSASGTLYGYTF. CDR3 nucleotides: TGTGCCAGCAGCGCCTCCGGGACACTCTATGGCTACACCTTC. The variable domain in full, with the rest retrieved from reference TRBV9 and TRBJ1-2, is DSGVTQTPKHLITATGQRVTLRCSPRSGDLSVYWYQQSLDQGLQFLIQYYNGEERAKGNILERFSAQQFPDLHSELNLSSLELGDSALYFCASSASGTLYGYTFGSGTRLTVV.

The J gene is TRBJ2-1, the V gene TRBV4-1, with 11 bases that match TRBD2. This CDR3 is 15 amino acids long. V trimming: 0 bases; J trimming: 12 bases; junction bases outside the gene matches: 7. Per the germline V gene, CDR1 is MGHRA and CDR2 is YSYEKL. The CDR3, as DNA: TGCGCCAGCAGCCAAGATATAACTAGCGGGAGTGGGCAGTTCTTC. Translating it yields CASSQDITSGSGQFF.

A word on this clone: Relative to the germline gene, one junction end is altered; a read error may explain this. The genes are TRBV7-7 and TRBJ2-2, with 9 bases fitting TRBD2. This CDR3 has 14 residues. CDR1 and CDR2 (germline): SSHAT, FNYEAQ (reference sequence). The CDR3 spells CASSPAGGGGELFF. CDR3 coding DNA: TGTGCTAGCAGCCCAGCGGGAGGTGGCGGGGAGCTGTTTTTT.

In this sample, this clone turned up once. The chain employs TRBV6-2 or TRBV6-3 and TRBJ1-5, with TRBD1 as a possible D gene (5 bases). The CDR3 is made up of 17 amino acids. Germline lookup yields CDR1 MNHEY and CDR2 SVGEGT. With 2 bases removed from V and 7 bases from J, the gap between germline ends came to 21 bases. The CDR3 nucleotides read TGTGCCAGCAGTTACGACCCTAGACTCGGGGGTTCGCAGCCCCAGCATTTT. Translated: CASSYDPRLGGSQPQHF.

V and J are TRBV5-1 and TRBJ2-1; 8 bases match TRBD2. The CDR3 length is 16 residues. Germline-derived CDR1 and CDR2 are SGHRS and YFSETQ. The junction had 6 bases not matched to a gene; V was cut back by 4 bases and J by 0 bases. The CDR3 DNA reads as TGCGCCAGCAGCCTAAATAGCGGGACCTCCTACAATGAGCAGTTCTTC. Amino acid sequence: CASSLNSGTSYNEQFF.

The rearrangement joins TRBV5-6 to TRBJ2-7, with 11 bases matching TRBD2. With 5 bases clipped from V and 1 base from J, the junction kept 5 bases outside the gene matches. The CDR3 runs to 15 residues. Germline V CDR1 and CDR2: SGHDT, YYEEEE. The CDR3 reads CASRWGLAASYEQYV. As DNA, the CDR3 is TGTGCCAGCAGATGGGGACTAGCGGCGTCCTACGAGCAGTACGTC.

This chain's CDR3 is CASSSLRLMDSNTEAFF. CDR3 bases: TGTGCCAGCAGCTCATTAAGGTTGATGGACAGTAACACTGAAGCTTTCTTT. J is TRBJ1-1 and V is TRBV11-2; possible D gene TRBD1, 6 bases. V was pared by 4 bases and J by 2 bases, with 20 bases between. From germline, CDR1 is SGHAT and CDR2 FQNNGV. The CDR3 is made up of 17 amino acids.

The chain combines TRBV3-1 (or the pseudogene TRBV3-2) with TRBJ1-3; D remains unclear. The CDR3 sequence is 15 residues long. Trimming cost V 0 bases and J 4 bases, with 10 bases left between them. Per the germline V gene, CDR1 is LGHDT and CDR2 is YNNKEL (reference sequence). CDR3 residues: CASSQDLGRGNTIYF. The CDR3 nucleotides read TGTGCCAGCAGCCAAGATCTAGGAAGGGGAAACACCATATATTTT.

The chain joins TRBV27 to TRBJ1-5; TRBD1 agrees at 7 bases. The CDR3 runs 15 residues. Per germline, CDR1 MNHEY and CDR2 SMNVEV (reference sequence). Trimming at V came to 3 bases and at J to 4 bases, leaving 6 bases not matched to a gene. The CDR3 sequence is CASSLSGTVNQPQHF. CDR3 DNA sequence: TGTGCCAGCAGTTTGTCCGGGACAGTAAATCAGCCCCAGCATTTT.

The rearrangement joins TRBV4-2 to TRBJ1-1, with 10 bases fitting TRBD1. Germline CDR1 reads LGHNA; CDR2 reads YNFKEQ. CDR3 length: 17 amino acids. Losses at the gene ends were 4 bases for V and 10 bases for J; bases not matched to a gene: 18. The CDR3 reads CASSPSGTGDSSLPAFF. CDR3 DNA sequence: TGTGCCAGCAGCCCATCCGGGACAGGGGACAGTTCTCTCCCAGCTTTCTTT.

This chain's CDR3 is CASSSLAVRGETQYF. The CDR3, as DNA: TGCGCCAGCAGCTCTTTAGCGGTTCGAGGGGAGACCCAGTACTTC. V and J are TRBV5-1 and TRBJ2-5; TRBD2 might be the D (6 bases). V dropped 3 bases and J dropped 5 bases, with 17 bases sitting between them. There are 15 residues in the CDR3. Germline CDR1 is SGHRS and CDR2 is YFSETQ. Filled out from reference TRBV5-1 and TRBJ2-5, the complete variable domain reads KAGVTQTPRYLIKTRGQQVTLSCSPISGHRSVSWYQQTPGQGLQFLFEYFSETQRNKGNFPGRFSGRQFSNSRSEMNVSTLELGDSALYLCASSSLAVRGETQYFGPGTRLLVL.

The CDR3 coding sequence is TGCGCCAGCAGCCAATCTCAAACGACAGCGAACACTGAAGCTTTCTTT. Translated, it gives CASSQSQTTANTEAFF. V usage is TRBV4-1 and J usage is TRBJ1-1; the D gene is possibly TRBD1 (5 bases). Per the germline V gene, CDR1 is MGHRA and CDR2 is YSYEKL. Trimming removed 2 bases from V and 1 base from J, with 14 bases in between. The CDR3 is 16 residues long.

The V and J genes are TRBV7-2 and TRBJ1-5; no firm D call. V lost 1 base, J lost 7 bases, and 11 bases lay in between. The CDR3 is 14 residues long. Germline CDR1 and CDR2: SGHTA and FQGNSA. The CDR3 region has the DNA TGTGCCAGCAGCTTAGACGGACTGAGGCAGCCCCAGCATTTT. Translated: CASSLDGLRQPQHF. The variable domain in full, completed from reference TRBV7-2 and TRBJ1-5, reads GAGVSQSPSNKVTEKGKDVELRCDPISGHTALYWYRQSLGQGLEFLIYFQGNSAPDKSGLPSDRFSAERTGGSVSTLTIQRTQQEDSAVYLCASSLDGLRQPQHFGDGTRLSIL.

J is TRBJ2-5 and V is TRBV2, with TRBD1 identical over 8 bases. Looked up from germline, CDR1 is SNHLY and CDR2 is FYNNEI. The CDR3 is 15 residues long. With 1 base clipped from V and 5 bases from J, the junction kept 6 bases outside the gene matches. The CDR3: CASSEVQGARETQYF. The CDR3 bases are TGTGCCAGCAGTGAAGTCCAGGGGGCAAGGGAGACCCAGTACTTC. The full variable domain, rest sourced from reference TRBV2 and TRBJ2-5, is EPEVTQTPSHQVTQMGQEVILRCVPISNHLYFYWYRQILGQKVEFLVSFYNNEISEKSEIFDDQFSVERPDGSNFTLKIRSTKLEDSAMYFCASSEVQGARETQYFGPGTRLLVL.

The chain links TRBV5-4 to TRBJ2-7, with 7 bases that match TRBD2. This CDR3 has 13 amino acids. Germline CDR1 reads SGHNT; CDR2 reads YYREEE (reference sequence). Trimming removed 4 bases from V and 8 bases from J; junction bases left unmatched: 9. The CDR3 DNA follows: TGTGCCAGCAGCACCGGGGGGTCTCGCCAGCAGTACTTC. It codes for CASSTGGSRQQYF.

The J gene is TRBJ2-7, the V gene TRBV4-1; 7 bases line up with TRBD1. The CDR3 totals 16 residues. The V gene end was trimmed by 4 bases and the J gene end by 6 bases; junction bases not matched to a gene: 15. Germline V CDR1 and CDR2: MGHRA, YSYEKL. CDR3 nucleotides: TGCGCCAGCAGCCTCGCCACCGGGACAGTACCTCTCGAGCAGTACGTC. Translation gives CASSLATGTVPLEQYV.

The V gene is TRBV2, the J gene TRBJ1-1; D perhaps matches TRBD1 (6 bases). The V gene lost 6 bases and the J gene lost 2 bases, with 13 bases spanning the gap. This CDR3 is built from 14 residues. CDR1 and CDR2 from the germline V gene are SNHLY and FYNNEI. The CDR3 reads CASSADSRNTEAFF. Here the CDR3 DNA reads TGTGCCAGCAGCGCGGACAGCAGAAACACTGAAGCTTTCTTT.

The chain is built from TRBV4-2 and TRBJ1-4; D may be TRBD1 (5 bases). The germline V gene encodes CDR1 LGHNA and CDR2 YNFKEQ. CDR3 length equals 15 residues. Trimming pared 4 bases from V and 5 bases from J, leaving 14 bases between. CDR3 amino acids: CASSRSDSENEKLFF. The CDR3 DNA reads TGTGCCAGCAGCCGAAGCGACAGCGAGAATGAAAAACTGTTTTTT.

This chain joins TRBV28 and TRBJ1-3; 8 positions match TRBD1. Germline V gene sequence: CDR1 MDHEN, CDR2 SYDVKM. The CDR3 covers 18 residues. Trimming removed 4 bases from V and 1 base from J; junction bases left unmatched: 12. The CDR3 loop is CASSSTDRALPSGNTIYF. The CDR3 DNA sequence: TGTGCCAGCAGTTCGACGGACAGGGCCCTACCTTCTGGAAACACCATATATTTT.

The chain links TRBV7-2 to TRBJ2-2; 9 bases agree with TRBD2. The CDR3 totals 14 residues. CDR1 is SGHTA and CDR2 is FQGNSA in the germline V gene. V shed 6 bases, J shed 4 bases, and the junction held 3 bases outside the gene matches. As DNA, the CDR3 is TGTGCCAGCAGAAGCGGGAGGTTCACCGGGGAGCTGTTTTTT. As protein: CASRSGRFTGELFF.

CDR3 sequence (DNA): TGTGCCAGCAGTGAAGGACTAGCGGGGTTCAATGAGCAGTTCTTC. Translating gives CASSEGLAGFNEQFF. This sequence joins TRBV2 and TRBJ2-1, with 11 bases lining up with TRBD2. The germline gives CDR1 SNHLY, CDR2 FYNNEI. Trimming took 1 base from V and 6 from J; bases not matched to a gene: 2. This CDR3 has 15 amino acids.

The chain employs TRBV10-3 and TRBJ2-3; 11 bases fit TRBD2. Germline CDR1 reads ENHRY; CDR2 reads SYGVKD. After removal of 6 bases from V and 2 bases from J, the junction contained 4 bases not matched to a gene. This CDR3 contains 15 residues. For the CDR3, the DNA is TGTGCCATCAGGCCGGGACTAGCGGCCACAGATACGCAGTATTTT. It specifies CAIRPGLAATDTQYF.